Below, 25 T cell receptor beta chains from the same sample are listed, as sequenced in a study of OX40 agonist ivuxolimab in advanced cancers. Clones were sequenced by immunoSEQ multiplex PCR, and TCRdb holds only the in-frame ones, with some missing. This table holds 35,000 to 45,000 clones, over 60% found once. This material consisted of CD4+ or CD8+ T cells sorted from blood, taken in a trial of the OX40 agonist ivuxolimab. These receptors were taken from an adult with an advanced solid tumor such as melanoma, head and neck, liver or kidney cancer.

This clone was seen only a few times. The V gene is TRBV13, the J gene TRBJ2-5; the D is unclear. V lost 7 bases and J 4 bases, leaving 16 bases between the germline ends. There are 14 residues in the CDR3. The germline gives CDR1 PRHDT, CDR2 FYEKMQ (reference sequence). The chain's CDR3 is CASIRSFAGETQYF. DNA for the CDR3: TGTGCCAGCATCCGTAGTTTTGCAGGAGAGACCCAGTACTTC.

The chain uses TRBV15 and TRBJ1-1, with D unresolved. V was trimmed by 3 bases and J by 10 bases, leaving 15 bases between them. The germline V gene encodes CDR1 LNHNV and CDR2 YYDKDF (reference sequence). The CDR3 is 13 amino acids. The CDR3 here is CATSSLTGLGAFF. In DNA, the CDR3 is TGTGCCACCAGCAGCCTGACGGGCCTGGGAGCTTTCTTT.

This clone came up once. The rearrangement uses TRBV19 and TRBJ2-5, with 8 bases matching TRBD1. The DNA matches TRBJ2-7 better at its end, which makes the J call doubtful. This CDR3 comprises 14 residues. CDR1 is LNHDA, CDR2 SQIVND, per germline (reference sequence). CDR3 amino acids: CASSTTGESYEQYF. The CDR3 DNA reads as TGTGCCAGTAGTACGACAGGGGAATCCTACGAGCAGTACTTC.

CDR3 region: CASSLTSGRTFSYNEQFF. In nucleotides, the CDR3 is TGTGCCAGCAGTTTAACCAGCGGGAGGACGTTTTCCTACAATGAGCAGTTCTTC. The chain combines TRBV28 with TRBJ2-1, with 9 bases aligning to TRBD2. CDR1 and CDR2 (germline): MDHEN, SYDVKM. This CDR3 region has 18 residues. With V trimmed by 2 bases and J by 1 base, 9 bases remained unmatched.

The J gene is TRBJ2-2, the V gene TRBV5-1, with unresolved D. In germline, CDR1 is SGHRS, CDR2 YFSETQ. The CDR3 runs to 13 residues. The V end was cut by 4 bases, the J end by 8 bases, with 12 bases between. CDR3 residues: CASSQRSGGELFF. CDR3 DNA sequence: TGCGCCAGCAGCCAGCGCTCTGGGGGGGAGCTGTTTTTT.

The DNA for the CDR3 is TGCGCCAGCAGCTTGGAACGCTCCTACAATGAGCAGTTCTTC. Protein sequence: CASSLERSYNEQFF. V usage is TRBV5-1 and J usage is TRBJ2-1; D is unresolved. The V gene lost 0 bases and the J gene lost 0 bases, with 4 bases spanning the gap. This CDR3 region has 14 residues. From germline, CDR1 is SGHRS and CDR2 YFSETQ.

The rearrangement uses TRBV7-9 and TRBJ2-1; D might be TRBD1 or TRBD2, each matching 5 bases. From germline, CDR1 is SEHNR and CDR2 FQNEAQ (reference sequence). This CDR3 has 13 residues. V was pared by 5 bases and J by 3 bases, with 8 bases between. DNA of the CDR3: TGTGCCAGCAGCACAGGAGGCTACAATGAGCAGTTCTTC. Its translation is CASSTGGYNEQFF. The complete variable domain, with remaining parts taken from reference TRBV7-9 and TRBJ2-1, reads DTGVSQNPRHKITKRGQNVTFRCDPISEHNRLYWYRQTLGQGPEFLTYFQNEAQLEKSRLLSDRFSAERPKGSFSTLEIQRTEQGDSAMYLCASSTGGYNEQFFGPGTRLTVL.

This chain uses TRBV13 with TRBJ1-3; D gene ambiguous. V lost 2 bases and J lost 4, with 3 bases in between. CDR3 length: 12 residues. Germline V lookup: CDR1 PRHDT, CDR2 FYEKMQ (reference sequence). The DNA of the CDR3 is TGTGCCAGCAGCTTATTGGGAAACACCATATATTTT. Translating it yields CASSLLGNTIYF.

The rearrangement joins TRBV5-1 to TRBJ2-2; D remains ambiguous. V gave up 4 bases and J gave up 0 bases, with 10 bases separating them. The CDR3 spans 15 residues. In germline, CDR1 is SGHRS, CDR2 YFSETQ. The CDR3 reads CASSVDSANTGELFF. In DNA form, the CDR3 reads TGCGCCAGCAGCGTAGACTCCGCGAACACCGGGGAGCTGTTTTTT. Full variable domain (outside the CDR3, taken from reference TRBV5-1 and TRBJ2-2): KAGVTQTPRYLIKTRGQQVTLSCSPISGHRSVSWYQQTPGQGLQFLFEYFSETQRNKGNFPGRFSGRQFSNSRSEMNVSTLELGDSALYLCASSVDSANTGELFFGEGSRLTVL.

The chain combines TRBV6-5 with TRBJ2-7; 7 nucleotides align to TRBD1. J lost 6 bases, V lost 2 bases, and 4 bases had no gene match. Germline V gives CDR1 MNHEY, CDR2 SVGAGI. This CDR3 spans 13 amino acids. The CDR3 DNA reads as TGTGCCAGCAGTTACGACAGGGTGGGCGAGCAGTACTTC. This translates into CASSYDRVGEQYF.

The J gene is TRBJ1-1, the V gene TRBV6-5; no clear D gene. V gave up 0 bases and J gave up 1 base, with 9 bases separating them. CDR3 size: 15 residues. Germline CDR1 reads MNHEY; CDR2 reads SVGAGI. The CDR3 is CASSYSRASNTEAFF. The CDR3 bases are TGTGCCAGCAGTTACTCGCGGGCTTCGAACACTGAAGCTTTCTTT.

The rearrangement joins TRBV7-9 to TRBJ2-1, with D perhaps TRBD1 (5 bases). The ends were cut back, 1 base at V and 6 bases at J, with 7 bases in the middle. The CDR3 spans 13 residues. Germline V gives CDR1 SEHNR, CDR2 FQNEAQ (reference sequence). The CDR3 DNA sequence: TGTGCCAGCAGCTTAGGGCAGGGCAATGAGCAGTTCTTC. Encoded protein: CASSLGQGNEQFF.

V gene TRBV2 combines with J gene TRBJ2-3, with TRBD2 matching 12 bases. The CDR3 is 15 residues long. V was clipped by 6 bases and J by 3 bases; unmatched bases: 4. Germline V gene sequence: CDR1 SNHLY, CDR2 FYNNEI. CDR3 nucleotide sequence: TGTGCCAGCAGCCGACTAGCGGGAGTAACAGATACGCAGTATTTT. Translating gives CASSRLAGVTDTQYF.

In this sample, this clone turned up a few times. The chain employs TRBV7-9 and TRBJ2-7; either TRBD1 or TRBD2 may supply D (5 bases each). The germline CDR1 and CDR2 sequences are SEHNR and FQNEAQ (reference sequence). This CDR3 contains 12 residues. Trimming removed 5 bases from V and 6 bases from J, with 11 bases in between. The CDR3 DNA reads TGTGCCAGCAGCCCCCTTGGGGGCGAGCAGTACTTC. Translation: CASSPLGGEQYF.

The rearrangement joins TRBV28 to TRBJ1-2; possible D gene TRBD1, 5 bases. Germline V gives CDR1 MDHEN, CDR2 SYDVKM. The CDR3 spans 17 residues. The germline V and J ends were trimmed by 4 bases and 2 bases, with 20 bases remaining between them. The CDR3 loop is CASSSPAEPGDNYGYTF. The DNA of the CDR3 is TGTGCCAGCAGTTCCCCCGCGGAGCCTGGGGACAACTATGGCTACACCTTC.

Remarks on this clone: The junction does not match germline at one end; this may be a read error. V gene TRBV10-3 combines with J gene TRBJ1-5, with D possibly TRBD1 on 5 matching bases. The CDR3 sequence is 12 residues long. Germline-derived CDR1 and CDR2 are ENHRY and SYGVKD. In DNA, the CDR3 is TGTGCCAGCAGTGATATAGACAGGCCCCAGCATTTT. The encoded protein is CASSDIDRPQHF.

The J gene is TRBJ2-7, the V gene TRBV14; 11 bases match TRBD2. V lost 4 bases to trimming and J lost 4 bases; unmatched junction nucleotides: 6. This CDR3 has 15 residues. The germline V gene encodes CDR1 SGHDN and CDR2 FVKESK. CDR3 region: CASSLTSGRGYEQYF. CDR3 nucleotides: TGTGCCAGCAGCCTCACTAGCGGGAGAGGGTACGAGCAGTACTTC.

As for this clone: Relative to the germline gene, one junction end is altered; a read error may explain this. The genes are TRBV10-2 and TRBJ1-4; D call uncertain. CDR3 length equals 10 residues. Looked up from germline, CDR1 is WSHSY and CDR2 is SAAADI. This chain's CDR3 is CASRNGKLFF. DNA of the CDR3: TGCGCCAGCAGAAATGGAAAACTGTTTTTT.

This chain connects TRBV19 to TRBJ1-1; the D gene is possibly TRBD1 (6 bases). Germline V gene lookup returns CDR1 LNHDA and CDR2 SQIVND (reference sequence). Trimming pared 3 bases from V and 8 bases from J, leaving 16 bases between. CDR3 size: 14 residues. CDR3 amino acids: CASSIPETGTEAFF. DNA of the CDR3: TGTGCCAGTAGTATCCCCGAGACAGGCACGGAAGCTTTCTTT.

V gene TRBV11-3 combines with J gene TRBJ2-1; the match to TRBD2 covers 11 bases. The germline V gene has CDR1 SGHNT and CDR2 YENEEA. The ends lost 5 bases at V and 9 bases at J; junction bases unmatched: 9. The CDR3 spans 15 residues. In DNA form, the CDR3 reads TGTGCCAGCAGCCCTCCGGGACTAGCGGCTGGTGAGCAGTTCTTC. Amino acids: CASSPPGLAAGEQFF.

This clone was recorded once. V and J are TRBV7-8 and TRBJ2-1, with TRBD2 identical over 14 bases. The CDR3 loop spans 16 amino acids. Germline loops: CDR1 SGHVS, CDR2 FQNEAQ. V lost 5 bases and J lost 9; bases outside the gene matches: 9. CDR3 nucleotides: TGTGCCAGCAGCCCGGGACTAGCGGGGGCGGTCGGTGAGCAGTTCTTC. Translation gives CASSPGLAGAVGEQFF.

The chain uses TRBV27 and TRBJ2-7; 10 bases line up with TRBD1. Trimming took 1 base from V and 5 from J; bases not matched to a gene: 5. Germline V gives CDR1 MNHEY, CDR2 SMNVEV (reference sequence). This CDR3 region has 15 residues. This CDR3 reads CASSLYTGQGNEQYF. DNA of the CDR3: TGTGCCAGCAGTTTATATACGGGACAGGGGAACGAGCAGTACTTC.

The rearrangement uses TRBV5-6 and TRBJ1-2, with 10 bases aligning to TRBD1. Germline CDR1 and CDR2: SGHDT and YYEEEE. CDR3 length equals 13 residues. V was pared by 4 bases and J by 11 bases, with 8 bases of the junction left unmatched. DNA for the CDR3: TGTGCCAGCAGCCCAGGACAGGGGGTGGAATACACCTTC. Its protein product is CASSPGQGVEYTF.

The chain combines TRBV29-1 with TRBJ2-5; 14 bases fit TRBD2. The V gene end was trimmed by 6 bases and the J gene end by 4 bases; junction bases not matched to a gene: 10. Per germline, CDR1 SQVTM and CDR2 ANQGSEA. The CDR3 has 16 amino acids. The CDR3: CSVPGTSGRIGETQYF. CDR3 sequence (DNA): TGCAGCGTCCCCGGGACTAGCGGGAGAATAGGAGAGACCCAGTACTTC. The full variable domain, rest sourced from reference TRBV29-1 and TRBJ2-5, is SAVISQKPSRDICQRGTSLTIQCQVDSQVTMMFWYRQQPGQSLTLIATANQGSEATYESGFVIDKFPISRPNLTFSTLTVSNMSPEDSSIYLCSVPGTSGRIGETQYFGPGTRLLVL.

CDR3 coding DNA: TGTGCCAGCTCACCAGGGGTTAACAGGGGTGAAAAACTGTTTTTT. Its translation: CASSPGVNRGEKLFF. The chain joins TRBV18 to TRBJ1-4; 7 nucleotides agree with TRBD1. The V and J ends lost 2 bases and 7 bases, in that order; junction bases with no gene match: 7. This CDR3 has 15 amino acids. Germline V gene lookup returns CDR1 KGHSH and CDR2 LQKENI.